This passage covers 21 T cell receptor beta chains from one sample sequenced in a study of blood T cell repertoires in COVID-19. Repertoires were generated with immunoSEQ multiplex PCR, while TCRdb's copy carries only in-frame clones and drops some. The data hold roughly 200,000 clones, with 85% to 90% observed a single time. Sequencing input: PBMCs or T cells enriched from blood (not recorded which). These receptors were obtained from a man aged 25-45 years who had recovered from COVID-19.

V usage is TRBV9 and J usage is TRBJ2-1; weak D call: TRBD1 (6 bases). CDR1 SGDLS and CDR2 YYNGEE come from the germline V gene. V was cut by 3 bases and J by 4 bases, with 11 bases left in between. This CDR3 is built from 14 residues. The CDR3 loop reads CASSGFQGYNEQFF. The CDR3 region has the DNA TGTGCCAGCAGCGGGTTTCAGGGGTACAATGAGCAGTTCTTC.

The J gene is TRBJ1-5, the V gene TRBV19; 7 nucleotides line up with TRBD1. CDR1 and CDR2 from the germline V gene are LNHDA and SQIVND (reference sequence). The CDR3 has 15 residues. The J segment lost 3 bases and the V segment lost 3 bases, leaving 5 bases of the junction unmatched. The DNA of the CDR3 is TGTGCCAGTAGTATTAACCAGGGGGTCAATCAGCCCCAGCATTTT. Its protein is CASSINQGVNQPQHF.

The chain links TRBV11-2 to TRBJ2-3, with 11 bases matching TRBD2. The CDR3 consists of 15 residues. Looked up from germline, CDR1 is SGHAT and CDR2 is FQNNGV. Losses at the gene ends were 5 bases for V and 1 base for J; bases not matched to a gene: 2. The CDR3 bases are TGTGCCAGCAGCCCGGGACTAGCGGGCACAGATACGCAGTATTTT. Amino acid sequence: CASSPGLAGTDTQYF.

The rearrangement links TRBV4-1 to TRBJ1-2; D remains unclear. Germline loops: CDR1 MGHRA, CDR2 YSYEKL. The CDR3 consists of 16 residues. Deletions cut 0 bases from V and 4 bases from J, with 15 bases between. Written as DNA, the CDR3 is TGCGCCAGCAGCCAAGATCCTACCGGCAGCGGCTATGGCTACACCTTC. Translating gives CASSQDPTGSGYGYTF.

The chain employs TRBV5-8 and TRBJ1-2; D is ambiguous. CDR1 and CDR2 (germline): SGHTS, YDEGEE. The CDR3 runs 14 residues. V lost 0 bases to trimming and J lost 7 bases, with 13 bases between them. The CDR3 sequence: CASSLDAGLGGYTF. In nucleotides, the CDR3 is TGTGCCAGCAGCTTGGATGCGGGTCTCGGTGGCTACACCTTC.

This sequence joins TRBV6-5 and TRBJ1-2; D gene unclear. Germline-derived CDR1 and CDR2 are MNHEY and SVGAGI. Trimming shortened V by 6 bases and J by 14 bases, and 16 bases separated the two germline ends. The CDR3 consists of 11 residues. Here the CDR3 reads CASRGSSVLTF. The CDR3 nucleotides read TGTGCCAGCAGGGGCAGCAGTGTTTTAACCTTC.

V gene TRBV5-4 combines with J gene TRBJ2-7; 9 nucleotides match TRBD2. Germline V gene sequence: CDR1 SGHNT, CDR2 YYREEE (reference sequence). The CDR3 has 15 amino acids. The V gene end was trimmed by 4 bases and the J gene end by 2 bases; junction bases not matched to a gene: 7. CDR3 residues: CASSSSGGATYEQYF. The CDR3 coding sequence is TGTGCCAGCAGCAGTAGCGGGGGAGCCACCTACGAGCAGTACTTC.

The chain links TRBV4-3 to TRBJ2-5; 10 bases match TRBD1. Germline CDR1 reads LGHNA; CDR2 reads YSLEER. V was pared by 0 bases and J by 5 bases, with 6 bases of the junction left unmatched. The CDR3 is 16 residues long. The CDR3 DNA follows: TGCGCCAGCAGCCAAGAGCCGACAGGGGGCATCGAGACCCAGTACTTC. This translates into CASSQEPTGGIETQYF.

The CDR3 here is CASSQDSGDGYTF. CDR3 sequence (DNA): TGCGCCAGCAGCCAAGATTCGGGGGACGGCTACACCTTC. This chain connects TRBV4-3 to TRBJ1-2; possible D gene TRBD1, 5 bases. With 0 bases removed from V and 8 bases from J, the gap between germline ends came to 10 bases. Germline-derived CDR1 and CDR2 are LGHNA and YSLEER. The CDR3 is 13 amino acids.

The V and J genes are TRBV5-1 and TRBJ1-1; D ambiguous. With 3 bases removed from V and 1 base from J, the gap between germline ends came to 7 bases. This CDR3 spans 13 amino acids. Germline V gives CDR1 SGHRS, CDR2 YFSETQ. The CDR3 sequence: CASSSTANTEAFF. In DNA form, the CDR3 reads TGCGCCAGCAGCTCTACAGCGAACACTGAAGCTTTCTTT.

Here the CDR3 DNA reads TGTGCCAGCAGTGATCAGGTTTCCACTGAAGCTTTCTTT. The encoded protein is CASSDQVSTEAFF. The chain combines TRBV6-1 with TRBJ1-1; D ambiguous. The CDR3 totals 13 residues. V was clipped by 3 bases and J by 4 bases, with 9 bases between them. The V gene's germline CDR1 is MNHNS and CDR2 SASEGT.

This chain joins TRBV18 and TRBJ1-1; no firm D call. The CDR3 runs 15 residues. Trimming removed 2 bases from V and 1 base from J, with 11 bases in between. Germline V lookup: CDR1 KGHSH, CDR2 LQKENI. In DNA, the CDR3 is TGTGCCAGCTCACCAAGGGAGGCGGCGAACACTGAAGCTTTCTTT. This codes for CASSPREAANTEAFF.

This clone was seen only a few times. This chain joins TRBV5-4 and TRBJ2-5, with D possibly matching TRBD2 (5 bases). This CDR3 contains 13 residues. From germline, CDR1 is SGHNT and CDR2 YYREEE (reference sequence). The ends were cut back, 1 base at V and 4 bases at J, with 8 bases in the middle. In DNA form, the CDR3 reads TGTGCCAGCAGCTTGTTGGCGGGAGAGACCCAGTACTTC. Amino acids: CASSLLAGETQYF.

V usage is TRBV19 and J usage is TRBJ1-5; 7 bases map to TRBD1. With V trimmed by 4 bases and J by 7 bases, 13 bases remained unmatched. Germline V lookup: CDR1 LNHDA, CDR2 SQIVND (reference sequence). The CDR3 contains 16 residues. The CDR3 nucleotides read TGTGCCAGTAGTACAATTAACAGGGGAAGAGGACAGCCCCAGCATTTT. It yields the protein CASSTINRGRGQPQHF.

As DNA, the CDR3 is TGTGCCAGCAGTTCCCAGACAGGATTCAACAATGAGCAGTTCTTC. Amino acid sequence: CASSSQTGFNNEQFF. The J gene is TRBJ2-1, the V gene TRBV28, with D perhaps TRBD1 (6 bases). Trimming removed 4 bases from V and 5 bases from J, with 15 bases in between. The germline CDR1 and CDR2 sequences are MDHEN and SYDVKM. This CDR3 is 15 amino acids long.

This chain uses TRBV24-1 with TRBJ1-5; TRBD1 might be the D (6 bases). CDR1 is KGHDR, CDR2 SFDVKD, per germline. Trimming removed 3 bases at V and 3 bases at J, with 11 bases between. The length of the CDR3 is 15 residues. CDR3 DNA sequence: TGTGCCACCAGTGATGCCGGGACACTCAATCAGCCCCAGCATTTT. As protein: CATSDAGTLNQPQHF.

V and J are TRBV2 and TRBJ1-5, with D possibly being TRBD1 (5 bases). Looked up from germline, CDR1 is SNHLY and CDR2 is FYNNEI. The CDR3 covers 12 residues. Trimming took off 7 bases at V and 9 bases at J, with 13 bases between the two ends. This chain's CDR3 is CASTDSASPQHF. In DNA form, the CDR3 reads TGTGCCAGCACAGACAGCGCCTCGCCCCAGCATTTT.

This chain joins TRBV7-9 and TRBJ2-5; 12 bases agree with TRBD2. Germline assignment: CDR1 SEHNR and CDR2 FQNEAQ (reference sequence). CDR3 length: 16 residues. The V segment lost 4 bases and the J segment 5 bases; nucleotides outside the gene matches: 8. This CDR3 is CASSSWTSGTAETQYF. DNA for the CDR3: TGTGCCAGCAGCTCCTGGACTAGCGGGACCGCGGAGACCCAGTACTTC. The whole variable domain, remainder taken from reference TRBV7-9 and TRBJ2-5, is DTGVSQNPRHKITKRGQNVTFRCDPISEHNRLYWYRQTLGQGPEFLTYFQNEAQLEKSRLLSDRFSAERPKGSFSTLEIQRTEQGDSAMYLCASSSWTSGTAETQYFGPGTRLLVL.

Comment on this clone: The same CDR3 can be traced to other DNA sequences in this sample. The chain couples TRBV4-3 to TRBJ1-1; D remains ambiguous. V was cut by 0 bases and J by 4 bases, with 9 bases left in between. Germline assignment: CDR1 LGHNA and CDR2 YSLEER. This CDR3 is built from 14 residues. Here the CDR3 reads CASSQDSSPTEAFF. The DNA for the CDR3 is TGCGCCAGCAGCCAAGATTCTTCCCCCACTGAAGCTTTCTTT.

V is TRBV11-2 and J is TRBJ1-3; 9 nucleotides match TRBD1. Germline lookup yields CDR1 SGHAT and CDR2 FQNNGV. The CDR3 is made up of 15 amino acids. The ends lost 4 bases at V and 2 bases at J; junction bases unmatched: 3. The CDR3 coding sequence is TGTGCCAGCAGCTCCGGGACAGGGACTGGAAACACCATATATTTT. It codes for CASSSGTGTGNTIYF.

The genes are TRBV25-1 and TRBJ2-1; D remains ambiguous. The V gene's germline CDR1 is MGHDK and CDR2 SYGVNS. V lost 4 bases and J 8 bases, leaving 9 bases between the germline ends. The CDR3 is made up of 12 amino acids. The CDR3 nucleotides are TGTGCCAGCAGTGGACATAGAGATGAGCAGTTCTTC. Protein sequence: CASSGHRDEQFF.